This entry concerns a single TCR beta chain. PCR involved 60 Vbeta and 13 Jbeta primers. The repertoire was sequenced with immunoSEQ multiplex PCR; TCRdb's copy has only in-frame clones and lacks some. The repertoire holds 140,000 to 150,000 clones, with around 9.7% as singletons. Germline values: CDR1 SGHKS, CDR2 YYEKEE (reference sequence). The CDR3 runs 16 residues. Trimming removed 0 bases from V and 0 bases from J, with 10 bases in between. This entry comes from a study of cytomegalovirus exposure and HLA in healthy donors. The rearrangement joins TRBV5-5 to TRBJ1-5; D possibly corresponds to TRBD1 (6 bases). The receptor was derived from a man aged 50-60 years in good health and CMV-seronegative. Sequencing used PBMCs. CDR3 sequence reads: CASSLAGGNSNQPQHF. The CDR3 DNA is TGTGCCAGCAGCTTGGCGGGGGGCAATAGCAATCAGCCCCAGCATTTT. Full variable domain (remainder filled in from reference TRBV5-5 and TRBJ1-5): DAGVTQSPTHLIKTRGQQVTLRCSPISGHKSVSWYQQVLGQGPQFIFQYYEKEERGRGNFPDRFSARQFPNYSSELNVNALLLGDSALYLCASSLAGGNSNQPQHFGDGTRLSIL.